These 17 T cell receptor beta chains came from one sample sequenced in a study of cytomegalovirus exposure and HLA in healthy donors (dated by TCRdb to 2016 to 2017). Library generation was performed with the immunoSEQ multiplex PCR assay. In its TCRdb copy, this immuneACCESS table keeps in-frame sequences only and misses some clones. Where compared with another copy, unresolved V genes explain less than half of these, and the others have no known cause. Within this sample are 150,000 to 200,000 clones, with more than 75% of them counted one time only. Less than 3.5% of the sample lies in the top ten. Sample: PBMCs. These TCRs come from a man aged 18 to 35 in good health and CMV-seropositive.

The rearrangement links TRBV19 to TRBJ1-2; D is perhaps TRBD1 (6 bases). Germline loops: CDR1 LNHDA, CDR2 SQIVND (reference sequence). The V end lost 3 bases, the J end lost 9 bases, and 14 bases lay between the germline ends. The CDR3 is made up of 13 amino acids. CDR3 in amino acids: CASSILQGMSYTF. As DNA, the CDR3 is TGTGCCAGTAGTATCCTCCAGGGGATGAGCTACACCTTC.

The chain combines TRBV7-2 with TRBJ2-7, with 10 bases that match TRBD1. The germline CDR1 and CDR2 sequences are SGHTA and FQGNSA. V shed 5 bases, J shed 4 bases, and the junction held 5 bases outside the gene matches. CDR3 length: 14 amino acids. The CDR3, as DNA: TGTGCCAGCAGCCGTGACAGGGGGCGGTACGAGCAGTACTTC. Residues: CASSRDRGRYEQYF.

This clone was counted between two and nine times. The V and J genes are TRBV2 and TRBJ2-7; TRBD2 agrees at 9 bases. The CDR3 is 12 amino acids. CDR1 and CDR2 from the germline V gene are SNHLY and FYNNEI. The J segment lost 4 bases and the V segment lost 8 bases, leaving 3 bases of the junction unmatched. CDR3 sequence: CASCSGGYEQYF. The DNA of the CDR3 is TGTGCCAGCTGTAGCGGGGGTTACGAGCAGTACTTC.

This clone was counted a few times. Relative to the germline gene, one junction end is altered; a read error may explain this. The chain recombines TRBV7-2 with TRBJ2-7, with 7 bases identical to TRBD2. Per the germline V gene, CDR1 is SGHTA and CDR2 is FQGNSA. This CDR3 comprises 14 residues. CDR3 in DNA: TGTGCCAGCAGCTCCGCTAGCGGAGGCCACGCGATGAACTTC. It specifies CASSSASGGHAMNF. The complete variable domain, with remaining parts taken from reference TRBV7-2 and TRBJ2-7, reads GAGVSQSPSNKVTEKGKDVELRCDPISGHTALYWYRQSLGQGLEFLIYFQGNSAPDKSGLPSDRFSAERTGGSVSTLTIQRTQQEDSAVYLCASSSASGGHAMNFGPGTRLTVT.

V gene TRBV11-2 combines with J gene TRBJ1-4, with D tentatively TRBD1 (6 bases). Trimming pared 1 base from V and 5 bases from J, leaving 8 bases between. From germline, CDR1 is SGHAT and CDR2 FQNNGV. The CDR3 loop spans 14 amino acids. CDR3 in amino acids: CASSLGTGNEKLFF. The CDR3 DNA reads as TGTGCCAGCAGCTTAGGAACAGGGAATGAAAAACTGTTTTTT.

The chain recombines TRBV9 with TRBJ1-2; weak D call: TRBD1 (6 bases). CDR3 length: 14 amino acids. V dropped 3 bases and J dropped 4 bases, with 13 bases sitting between them. In germline, CDR1 is SGDLS, CDR2 YYNGEE. Written as DNA, the CDR3 is TGTGCCAGCAGCGCCGGACAGCAGAGCTATGGCTACACCTTC. It encodes CASSAGQQSYGYTF.

This rearrangement joins TRBV6-1 to TRBJ2-2; D is ambiguous. Germline CDR1 MNHNS, CDR2 SASEGT. The CDR3 is 13 residues long. V lost 0 bases and J 9 bases, leaving 8 bases between the germline ends. The CDR3 here is CASSEAFSRELFF. CDR3 nucleotides: TGTGCCAGCAGTGAAGCCTTTAGCAGGGAGCTGTTTTTT.

The CDR3 nucleotides read TGTGCCAGAAGCTCCCACGGACAGTGGATGGGGACTGAAGCTTTCTTT. This sequence encodes CARSSHGQWMGTEAFF. The chain recombines TRBV5-3 with TRBJ1-1, with D possibly being TRBD1 (6 bases). TRBV5-3 qualifies as an ORF whose function is uncertain. The V end was cut by 3 bases, the J end by 5 bases, with 20 bases between. This CDR3 spans 16 amino acids.

The rearrangement joins TRBV4-3 to TRBJ2-7, with D tentatively TRBD1 (5 bases). CDR3 length: 15 amino acids. Deletions cut 0 bases from V and 4 bases from J, with 13 bases between. The germline V gene has CDR1 LGHNA and CDR2 YSLEER. The CDR3 spells CASSQDLGVVYEQYF. CDR3 nucleotide sequence: TGCGCCAGCAGCCAAGATTTAGGGGTAGTGTACGAGCAGTACTTC.

The sample holds a few counts of this clone. The chain recombines TRBV7-3 with TRBJ2-1, with 10 bases identical to TRBD2. The V segment lost 3 bases and the J segment 5 bases; nucleotides outside the gene matches: 1. This CDR3 region has 14 residues. Germline V CDR1 and CDR2: SGHTA, FQGTGA. The CDR3 bases are TGTGCCAGCAGCTTGGGGACTAGCGACAATGAGCAGTTCTTC. It specifies CASSLGTSDNEQFF.

This clone was observed a few times. The CDR3 loop reads CASRPTSGSGELFF. The DNA for the CDR3 is TGCGCCAGCAGGCCGACTAGCGGGTCGGGGGAGCTGTTTTTT. The V gene is TRBV10-2, the J gene TRBJ2-2; 10 bases are shared with TRBD2. Per germline, CDR1 WSHSY and CDR2 SAAADI. Trimming cost V 6 bases and J 8 bases; bases outside gene matches: 6. This CDR3 is 14 amino acids long.

The chain joins TRBV6-5 to TRBJ1-2; TRBD1 aligns across 8 bases. In germline, CDR1 is MNHEY, CDR2 SVGAGI. Trimming removed 5 bases from V and 3 bases from J; junction bases left unmatched: 8. This CDR3 contains 15 residues. The chain's CDR3 is CASSPSGGADYGYTF. The CDR3 nucleotides read TGTGCCAGCAGTCCCTCAGGGGGCGCGGACTATGGCTACACCTTC.

V gene TRBV14 combines with J gene TRBJ2-1, with 12 bases that match TRBD2. Germline V gene sequence: CDR1 SGHDN, CDR2 FVKESK. This CDR3 has 19 amino acids. With V trimmed by 0 bases and J by 0 bases, 6 bases remained unmatched. The chain's CDR3 is CASSQEGTSGWSSYNEQFF. The CDR3 bases are TGTGCCAGCAGCCAAGAAGGGACTAGCGGGTGGAGCTCCTACAATGAGCAGTTCTTC.

V and J are TRBV28 and TRBJ2-7; 8 positions match TRBD1. Trimming cost V 8 bases and J 5 bases; bases outside gene matches: 8. The CDR3 spans 13 residues. Germline V lookup: CDR1 MDHEN, CDR2 SYDVKM. The DNA of the CDR3 is TGTGCCAGCGGACCAGGGGGCCGCAACGAGCAGTACTTC. This sequence encodes CASGPGGRNEQYF.

This chain joins TRBV19 and TRBJ2-7, with no clear D. V gave up 3 bases and J gave up 0 bases, with 9 bases separating them. The length of the CDR3 is 14 residues. Germline CDR1 and CDR2: LNHDA and SQIVND (reference sequence). The CDR3 region is CASSMGTYSYEQYF. The CDR3 DNA is TGTGCCAGTAGTATGGGCACCTACTCCTACGAGCAGTACTTC.

The chain couples TRBV9 to TRBJ2-7; 13 positions agree with TRBD2. J was trimmed by 6 bases and V by 3 bases; bases with no gene match: 6. This CDR3 comprises 15 residues. Germline V gives CDR1 SGDLS, CDR2 YYNGEE. The chain's CDR3 is CASSAGLAGVTEQYF. DNA for the CDR3: TGTGCCAGCAGCGCCGGACTAGCGGGAGTAACCGAGCAGTACTTC. The whole variable domain, filled in from reference TRBV9 and TRBJ2-7, reads DSGVTQTPKHLITATGQRVTLRCSPRSGDLSVYWYQQSLDQGLQFLIQYYNGEERAKGNILERFSAQQFPDLHSELNLSSLELGDSALYFCASSAGLAGVTEQYFGPGTRLTVT.

The chain is built from TRBV4-3 and TRBJ1-6, with 8 bases aligning to TRBD1. Germline loops: CDR1 LGHNA, CDR2 YSLEER. With 5 bases clipped from V and 9 bases from J, the junction kept 6 bases outside the gene matches. This CDR3 contains 14 residues. Written as DNA, the CDR3 is TGCGCCAGCAGCGGGCGGACAGGGCTTTCACCCCTCCACTTT. It specifies CASSGRTGLSPLHF.